Below, 11 T cell receptor beta chains from the same sample are listed, as sequenced in a study of vaccination and CD4 T cells after COVID-19. These receptors are not linked to any known antigen. Specified treatment: roughly 11-day PBMC culture with coronavirus spike peptide pools or control peptides (ViraFEST assay). Cultured CD4+ T-cell DNA underwent Oncomine TCR Beta short-read sequencing. TCRdb redid the calling of the PCR reads with MiXCR, one entry per CDR3 protein. The table shows tens of thousands of distinct CDR3 sequences, with about 53% occurring only once. The source material was CD4+ T cells from blood, cultured in vitro. These receptors were obtained from a human donor who had recovered from COVID-19.

The chain combines TRBV6-2 or TRBV6-3 with TRBJ2-5; 7 nucleotides match TRBD2. The CDR3 loop spans 16 amino acids. Germline lookup yields CDR1 MNHEY and CDR2 SVGEGT. V shed 1 base, J shed 7 bases, and the junction held 12 bases outside the gene matches. The CDR3 DNA follows: TGTGCCAGCAGTTACTGGGCTAGCGGTCTGAAGATGACCCAGTACTTC. Protein product: CASSYWASGLKMTQYF.

V usage is TRBV21-1 and J usage is TRBJ1-2; the D call of TRBD1 is as the table states it, not checked on the DNA. TRBV21-1 counts as a pseudogene. CDR3 length: 15 residues. The CDR3 spells CASSKALTGEAGYTF. For the CDR3, the DNA is TGTGCCAGCAGCAAAGCCTTGACAGGGGAGGCGGGCTACACCTTC.

The chain's CDR3 is CASSLDQRASYGYTF. CDR3 nucleotides: TGTGCCAGCAGCTTAGACCAGAGAGCCTCCTATGGCTACACCTTC. The chain recombines TRBV7-2 with TRBJ1-2, with no clear D. The CDR3 is 15 residues long. Per the germline V gene, CDR1 is SGHTA and CDR2 is FQGNSA. Trimming cost V 1 base and J 4 bases, with 13 bases left between them.

The table lists this clonotype with a few counts. The genes are TRBV6-2 or TRBV6-3 and TRBJ2-4, with 8 bases matching TRBD1. CDR3 size: 16 residues. V was pared by 5 bases and J by 0 bases, with 6 bases of the junction left unmatched. Germline V CDR1 and CDR2: MNHEY, SVGEGT. In DNA, the CDR3 is TGTGCCAGCAGTGACAGGGGTAGGAGAGCCAAAAACATTCAGTACTTC. It yields the protein CASSDRGRRAKNIQYF.

DNA of the CDR3: TGTGCCAGCAAAAACACCGGGGACTCCCCCTACGAGCAGTACTTC. It is translated as CASKNTGDSPYEQYF. The chain is built from TRBV7-2 and TRBJ2-7, with D tentatively TRBD2 (6 bases). V dropped 7 bases and J dropped 2 bases, with 18 bases sitting between them. CDR1 is SGHTA, CDR2 FQGNSA, per germline. This CDR3 comprises 15 residues.

This rearrangement joins TRBV7-2 to TRBJ1-5, with a possible D match to TRBD1 (6 bases). The germline V gene has CDR1 SGHTA and CDR2 FQGNSA. V lost 4 bases and J lost 6, with 16 bases in between. The CDR3 runs to 15 residues. This CDR3 reads CASSSVWGATQPQHF. DNA of the CDR3: TGTGCCAGCAGCTCTGTATGGGGGGCAACTCAGCCCCAGCATTTT.

The CDR3 DNA reads TGTGCCAGCAGCCCCGACAGATGGGACGCTGAAGCTTTCTTT. This gives the protein CASSPDRWDAEAFF. J is TRBJ1-1 and V is TRBV7-2, with D perhaps TRBD1 (5 bases). The germline CDR1 and CDR2 sequences are SGHTA and FQGNSA. The CDR3 is 14 amino acids. V was cut by 5 bases and J by 6 bases, with 16 bases left in between.

A few counts support this clonotype. The rearrangement links TRBV5-4 to TRBJ1-2; 7 bases fit TRBD1. Germline CDR1 reads SGHNT; CDR2 reads YYREEE (reference sequence). The CDR3 loop spans 15 amino acids. Trimming at V came to 4 bases and at J to 3 bases, leaving 9 bases not matched to a gene. In DNA form, the CDR3 reads TGTGCCAGCAGCCCGGGGGCCAGGGGGGACTATGGCTACACCTTC. Translated, it gives CASSPGARGDYGYTF.

This clonotype was seen a few times. CDR3 residues: CASSTIGLAELNEQFF. As DNA, the CDR3 is TGTGCCAGTAGCACCATAGGACTAGCGGAGTTGAATGAGCAGTTCTTC. This chain links TRBV19 with TRBJ2-1, with 10 bases matching TRBD2. Per germline, CDR1 LNHDA and CDR2 SQIVND (reference sequence). This CDR3 has 16 amino acids. With 6 bases clipped from V and 7 bases from J, the junction kept 12 bases outside the gene matches.

The sample holds a few counts of this clonotype. The gene calls are TRBV6-1 and TRBJ2-7, with TRBD2 matching 7 bases. The ends lost 5 bases at V and 6 bases at J; junction bases unmatched: 10. This CDR3 has 14 amino acids. Per germline, CDR1 MNHNS and CDR2 SASEGT. The CDR3 spells CASSHPGGGTEQYF. For the CDR3, the DNA is TGTGCCAGCAGTCATCCGGGGGGAGGGACCGAGCAGTACTTC.

In its sample, this clonotype was seen a few times. The chain uses TRBV7-2 and TRBJ1-6; D perhaps matches TRBD1 (5 bases). The CDR3 sequence is 16 residues long. V was shortened by 5 bases and J by 0 bases, with 11 bases between the two germline ends. Germline V gene sequence: CDR1 SGHTA, CDR2 FQGNSA. CDR3 loop: CASSPRTSSYNSPLHF. The CDR3 bases are TGTGCCAGCAGCCCTCGGACAAGCTCCTATAATTCACCCCTCCACTTT.